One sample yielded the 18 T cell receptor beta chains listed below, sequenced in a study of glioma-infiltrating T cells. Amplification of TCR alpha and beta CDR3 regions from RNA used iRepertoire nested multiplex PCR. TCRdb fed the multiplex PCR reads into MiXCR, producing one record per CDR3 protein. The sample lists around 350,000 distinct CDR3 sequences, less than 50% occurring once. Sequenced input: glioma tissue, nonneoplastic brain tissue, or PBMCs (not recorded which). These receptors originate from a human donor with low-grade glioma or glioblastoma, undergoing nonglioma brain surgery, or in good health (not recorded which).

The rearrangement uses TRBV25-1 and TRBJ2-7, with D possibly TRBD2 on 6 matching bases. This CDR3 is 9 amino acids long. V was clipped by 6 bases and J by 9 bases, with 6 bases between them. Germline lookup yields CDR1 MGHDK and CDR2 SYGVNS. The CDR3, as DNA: TGTGCCAGCAGGGGGGGGCAGTACTTC. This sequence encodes CASRGGQYF.

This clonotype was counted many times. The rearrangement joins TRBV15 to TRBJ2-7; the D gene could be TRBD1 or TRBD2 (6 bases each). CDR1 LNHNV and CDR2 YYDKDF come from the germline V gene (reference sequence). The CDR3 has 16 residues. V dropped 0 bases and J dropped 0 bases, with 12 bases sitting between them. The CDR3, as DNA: TGTGCCACCAGCAGAGATGAGGGGGGAACCTCCTACGAGCAGTACTTC. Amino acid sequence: CATSRDEGGTSYEQYF.

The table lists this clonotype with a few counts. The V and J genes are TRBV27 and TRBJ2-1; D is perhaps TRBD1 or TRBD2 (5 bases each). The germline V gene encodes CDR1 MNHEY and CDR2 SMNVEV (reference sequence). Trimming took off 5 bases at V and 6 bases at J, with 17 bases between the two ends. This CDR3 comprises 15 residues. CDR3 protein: CASSRRRSGINEQFF. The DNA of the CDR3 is TGTGCCAGCAGTCGGAGGCGGTCAGGGATCAATGAGCAGTTCTTC.

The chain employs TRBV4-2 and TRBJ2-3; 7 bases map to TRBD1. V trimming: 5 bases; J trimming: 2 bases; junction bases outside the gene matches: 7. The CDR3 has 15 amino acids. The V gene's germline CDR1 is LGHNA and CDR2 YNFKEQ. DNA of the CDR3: TGTGCCAGCAGCGAGATAGGGGGCAACACAGATACGCAGTATTTT. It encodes CASSEIGGNTDTQYF.

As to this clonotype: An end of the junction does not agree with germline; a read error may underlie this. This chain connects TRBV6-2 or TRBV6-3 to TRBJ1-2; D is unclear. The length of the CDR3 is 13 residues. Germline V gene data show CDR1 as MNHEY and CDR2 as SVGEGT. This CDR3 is CASSYGQNYGHTF. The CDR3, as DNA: TGTGCCAGCAGTTACGGGCAGAACTATGGCCACACCTTC.

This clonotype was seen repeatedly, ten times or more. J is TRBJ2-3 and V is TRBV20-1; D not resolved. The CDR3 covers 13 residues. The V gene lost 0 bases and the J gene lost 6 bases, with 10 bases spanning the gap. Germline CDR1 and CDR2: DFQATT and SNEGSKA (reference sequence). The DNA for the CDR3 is TGCAGTGCTAGAGAGACAACTGCTGATACGCAGTATTTT. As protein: CSARETTADTQYF.

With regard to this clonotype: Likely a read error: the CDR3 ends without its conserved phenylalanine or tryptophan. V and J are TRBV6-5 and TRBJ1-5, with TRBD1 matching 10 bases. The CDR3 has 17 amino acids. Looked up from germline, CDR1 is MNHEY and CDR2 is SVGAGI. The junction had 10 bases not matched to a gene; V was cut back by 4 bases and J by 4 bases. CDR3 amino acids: CASSSYPGTGDNQPQHS. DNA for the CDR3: TGTGCCAGCAGTTCATACCCCGGGACAGGGGATAATCAGCCCCAGCATTCT.

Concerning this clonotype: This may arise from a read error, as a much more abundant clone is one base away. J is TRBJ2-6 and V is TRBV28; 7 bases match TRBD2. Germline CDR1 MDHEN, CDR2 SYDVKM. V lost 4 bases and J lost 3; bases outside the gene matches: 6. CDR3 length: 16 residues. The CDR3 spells CASSYTGGNGANVLTF. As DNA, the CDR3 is TGTGCCAGCAGTTACACCGGGGGGAATGGGGCCAACGTCCTGACTTTC.

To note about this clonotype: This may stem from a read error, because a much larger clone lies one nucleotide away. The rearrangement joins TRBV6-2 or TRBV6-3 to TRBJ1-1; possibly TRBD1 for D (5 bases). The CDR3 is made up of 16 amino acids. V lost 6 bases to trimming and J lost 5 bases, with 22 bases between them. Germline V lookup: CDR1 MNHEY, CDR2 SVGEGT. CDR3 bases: TGTGCCAGCAGCCCCAGGAGGAGTGGGGGGAAGACTGAAGCTTTCTTT. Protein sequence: CASSPRRSGGKTEAFF.

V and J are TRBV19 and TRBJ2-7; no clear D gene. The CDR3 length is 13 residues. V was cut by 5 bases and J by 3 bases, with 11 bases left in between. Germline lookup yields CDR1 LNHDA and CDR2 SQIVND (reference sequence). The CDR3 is CASSPSRHYEQYF. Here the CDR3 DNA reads TGTGCCAGTAGTCCCTCGCGTCACTACGAGCAGTACTTC.

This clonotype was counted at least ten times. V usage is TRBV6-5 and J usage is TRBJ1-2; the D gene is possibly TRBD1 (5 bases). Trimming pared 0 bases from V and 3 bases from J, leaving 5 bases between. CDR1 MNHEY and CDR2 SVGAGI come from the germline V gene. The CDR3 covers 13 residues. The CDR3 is CASSYSGDYGYTF. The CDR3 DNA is TGTGCCAGCAGTTACTCAGGGGACTATGGCTACACCTTC.

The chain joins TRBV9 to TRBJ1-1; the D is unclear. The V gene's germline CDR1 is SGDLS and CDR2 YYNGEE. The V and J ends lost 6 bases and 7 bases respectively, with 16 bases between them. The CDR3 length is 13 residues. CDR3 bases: TGTGCCAGCACCTCAGCCCCGTCCAATGAAGCTTTCTTT. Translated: CASTSAPSNEAFF.

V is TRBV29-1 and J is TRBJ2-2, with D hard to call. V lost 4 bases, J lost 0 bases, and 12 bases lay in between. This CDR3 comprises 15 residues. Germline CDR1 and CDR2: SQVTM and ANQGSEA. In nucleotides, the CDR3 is TGCAGCGTTGGGTCTGGCGGTTCGAACACCGGGGAGCTGTTTTTT. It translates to CSVGSGGSNTGELFF.

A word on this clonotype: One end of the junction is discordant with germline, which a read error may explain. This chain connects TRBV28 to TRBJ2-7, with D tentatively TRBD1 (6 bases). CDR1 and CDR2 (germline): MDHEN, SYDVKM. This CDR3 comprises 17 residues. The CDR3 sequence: CASSLFFDRTSSYEPYF. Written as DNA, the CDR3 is TGTGCCAGCAGTTTATTTTTCGACAGGACCTCCTCCTACGAGCCGTACTTC.

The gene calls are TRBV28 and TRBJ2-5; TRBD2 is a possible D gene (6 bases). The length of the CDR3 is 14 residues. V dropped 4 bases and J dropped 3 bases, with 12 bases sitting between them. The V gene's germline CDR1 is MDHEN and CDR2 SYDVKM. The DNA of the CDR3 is TGTGCCAGCAGTTATGGGGGGTTGAAAGAGACCCAGTACTTC. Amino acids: CASSYGGLKETQYF.

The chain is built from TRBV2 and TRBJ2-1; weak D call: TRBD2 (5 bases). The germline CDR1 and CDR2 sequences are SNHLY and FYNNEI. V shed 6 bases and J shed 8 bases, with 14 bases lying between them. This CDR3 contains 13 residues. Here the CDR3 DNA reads TGTGCCAGCAGGAAAAGCGGACGCTATGAGCAGTTCTTC. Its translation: CASRKSGRYEQFF.

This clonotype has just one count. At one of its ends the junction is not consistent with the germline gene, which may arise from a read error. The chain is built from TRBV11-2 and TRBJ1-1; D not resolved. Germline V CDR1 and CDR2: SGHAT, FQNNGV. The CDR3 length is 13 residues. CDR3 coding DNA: TGTGCCAGCAGCCCCCCCGGCTACACTGAAGCTTTATTT. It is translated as CASSPPGYTEALF.

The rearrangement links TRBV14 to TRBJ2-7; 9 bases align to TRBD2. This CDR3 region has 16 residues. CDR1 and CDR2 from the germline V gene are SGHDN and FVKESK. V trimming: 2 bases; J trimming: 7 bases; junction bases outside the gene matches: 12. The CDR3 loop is CASSQISGRAYNEQYF. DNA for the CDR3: TGTGCCAGCAGCCAAATTAGCGGGAGAGCCTACAATGAGCAGTACTTC.